This T cell receptor beta chain stems from a study of blood T cell repertoires in COVID-19. This clone was counted once. Germline loops: CDR1 MNHNY, CDR2 SVGAGI (reference sequence). Trimming pared 4 bases from V and 7 bases from J, leaving 16 bases between. This CDR3 has 14 amino acids. In terms of age and location, participants ranged from roughly 18 to 100 years and lived in about two dozen US areas. In the original processing: Reference gene primer amplification gave nucleated cell count estimates. TCRdb keeps only in-frame clones here, not all; method: immunoSEQ multiplex PCR. From that table come the V and J calls and clone size; the DNA was used to work out D and trimming. This sample has about 250,000 clones, with more than 75% found just once.

The sequenced sample consisted of PBMCs or T cells enriched from blood (not recorded which). The chain combines TRBV6-6 with TRBJ1-1, with D possibly being TRBD1 (6 bases). The receptor's source is a man aged 18 to 29 who had recovered from COVID-19. The CDR3 DNA sequence: TGTGCCAGCAGTTCCGGAACAGGGACCCGTGAAGCTTTCTTT. Its protein product is CASSSGTGTREAFF.